This is a list of T cell receptor beta chains from one sample in a study of siplizumab effects on memory and regulatory T cells. Method: immunoSEQ multiplex PCR; TCRdb's copy keeps in-frame clones and lacks some. The data contain 100,000 to 120,000 clones, about 93% of them singletons. Material for sequencing was CD4+ T cells sorted from blood. Source of these receptors: a human donor in good health. Both conserved end residues are part of each CDR3. A D gene is named only where the DNA matches it firmly. For some rows the clone size is stated as once, few or many, or as a class when expanded; others skip it.

V	J	size	D	CDR3	DNA
TRBV15	TRBJ2-7	-	TRBD1	CATSRRQGGDEQYF	TGTGCCACCAGCCGAAGACAGGGCGGCGACGAGCAGTACTTC
TRBV27	TRBJ2-3	once	-	CASSLRSSTDTQYF	TGTGCCAGCAGTTTAAGGTCGTCCACAGATACGCAGTATTTT
TRBV19	TRBJ2-3	-	-	CASSIVWDGRTDTQYF	TGTGCCAGTAGTATAGTTTGGGACGGTCGCACAGATACGCAGTATTTT
TRBV9	TRBJ2-2	-	-	CASSVAGPNTGELFF	TGTGCCAGCAGCGTAGCCGGGCCGAACACCGGGGAGCTGTTTTTT
TRBV4-2	TRBJ2-7	-	-	CASSPGHEQYF	TGTGCCAGCAGCCCAGGCCACGAGCAGTACTTC
TRBV5-8	TRBJ1-4	once	-	CASTKNGLSGEKLFF	TGTGCCAGCACCAAGAACGGGTTATCTGGAGAAAAACTGTTTTTT
TRBV4-1	TRBJ2-6	-	-	CASSRRVPGSGANVLTF	TGCGCCAGCAGCCGAAGGGTACCTGGGTCTGGGGCCAACGTCCTGACTTTC
TRBV19	TRBJ2-7	-	TRBD1	CASSTTGGNEQYF	TGTGCCAGTAGTACAACAGGGGGAAACGAGCAGTACTTC
TRBV4-3	TRBJ1-2	-	-	CASSPQGMDYGYTF	TGCGCCAGCAGCCCCCAGGGGATGGACTATGGCTACACCTTC
TRBV2	TRBJ1-2	-	-	CASKTDSPYGYTF	TGTGCCAGCAAGACAGACAGTCCCTATGGCTACACCTTC
TRBV5-1	TRBJ1-1	-	-	CASSNRKNTEAFF	TGCGCCAGCAGTAACAGGAAGAACACTGAAGCTTTCTTT
TRBV5-4	TRBJ1-1	once	-	CASRRTIDSLMNTEAFF	TGTGCCAGCAGACGAACTATCGACAGCCTCATGAACACTGAAGCTTTCTTT
TRBV18	TRBJ2-5	-	TRBD1	CASSPGQQLAQYF	TGTGCCAGCTCACCGGGACAGCAGCTGGCCCAGTACTTC
TRBV5-4	TRBJ2-1	-	-	CASSIPHGDNEQFF	TGTGCCAGCAGCATTCCCCACGGGGACAATGAGCAGTTCTTC
TRBV2	TRBJ1-5	-	TRBD1	CASSTYPATGGHQPQHF	TGTGCCAGCAGTACTTACCCGGCTACAGGGGGGCATCAGCCCCAGCATTTT
TRBV10-1	TRBJ1-1	-	-	CASSRGGGTEAFF	TGCGCCAGCAGCAGGGGCGGGGGCACTGAAGCTTTCTTT
TRBV7-2	TRBJ2-3	-	TRBD2	CASSSPLAGGTLGTDTQYF	TGTGCCAGCAGCTCTCCTCTAGCGGGAGGCACTTTGGGCACAGATACGCAGTATTTT
TRBV2	TRBJ1-1	-	TRBD1	CASSEGWETGRVNTEAFF	TGTGCCAGCAGTGAAGGCTGGGAGACAGGGCGGGTAAACACTGAAGCTTTCTTT
TRBV11-3	TRBJ2-1	-	-	CASSPAGFGEQFF	TGTGCCAGCAGCCCGGCGGGTTTCGGGGAGCAGTTCTTC
TRBV4-2	TRBJ1-1	-	-	CASSQDSDGAGEAFF	TGTGCCAGCAGCCAAGATTCGGACGGGGCGGGTGAAGCTTTCTTT
TRBV5-6	TRBJ2-2	-	-	CASSSQGPGELFF	TGTGCCAGCAGCTCCCAGGGGCCCGGGGAGCTGTTTTTT
TRBV7-2	TRBJ2-3	-	TRBD2	CASSLVGLAGADTQYF	TGTGCCAGCAGCTTAGTCGGGCTAGCGGGAGCAGATACGCAGTATTTT
TRBV10-3	TRBJ1-1	-	-	CAISGGVRNTEAFF	TGTGCCATCAGTGGAGGGGTAAGGAACACTGAAGCTTTCTTT
TRBV5-1	TRBJ2-5	-	TRBD1	CASSATGQGAETQYF	TGCGCCAGCAGCGCCACCGGACAGGGGGCCGAGACCCAGTACTTC
TRBV7-9	TRBJ1-1	-	-	CASSRGTAEAFF	TGTGCCAGCAGCCGCGGGACGGCTGAAGCTTTCTTT
TRBV19	TRBJ2-7	-	TRBD2	CASSMRDYPYEQYF	TGTGCCAGTAGTATGAGGGACTACCCGTACGAGCAGTACTTC
TRBV6-5	TRBJ2-5	-	-	CASSYFNTGIQETQYF	TGTGCCAGCAGTTACTTTAATACAGGGATACAAGAGACCCAGTACTTC
TRBV2	TRBJ1-2	-	TRBD1	CASSEEGARGYTF	TGTGCCAGCAGTGAAGAGGGGGCTCGGGGCTACACCTTC
TRBV15	TRBJ1-6	-	TRBD1	CATSRQTGSSYNSPLHF	TGTGCCACCAGCAGACAGACAGGGAGCTCCTATAATTCACCCCTCCACTTT
TRBV6-1	TRBJ2-2	-	-	CASIGTVNTGELFF	TGTGCCAGCATTGGCACGGTGAACACCGGGGAGCTGTTTTTT
TRBV30	TRBJ2-7	-	TRBD2	CAWSDSGGAREQYF	TGTGCCTGGAGTGACAGCGGGGGGGCGAGGGAGCAGTACTTC
TRBV21-1	TRBJ2-7	-	-	CASSKEPGTGRGYEQYF	TGTGCCAGCAGCAAAGAACCTGGGACAGGCCGTGGGTACGAGCAGTACTTC
TRBV19	TRBJ2-1	-	-	CASSIYAGLSYNEQFF	TGTGCCAGTAGTATATATGCGGGGCTCTCCTACAATGAGCAGTTCTTC
TRBV6-1	TRBJ2-7	-	-	CASSQEGRRSYEQYF	TGTGCCAGCAGCCAAGAGGGGAGGAGGTCCTACGAGCAGTACTTC
TRBV2	TRBJ1-1	once	TRBD1	CASRPRTGNTEAFF	TGTGCCAGCAGGCCCCGGACAGGGAACACTGAAGCTTTCTTT
TRBV11-2	TRBJ2-4	once	TRBD1	CASSLLVHGVAGGNIQYF	TGTGCCAGCAGCTTATTGGTGCATGGTGTGGCAGGGGGAAACATTCAGTACTTC
TRBV5-4	TRBJ1-4	-	-	CASSPGDGTRNEKLFF	TGTGCCAGCAGCCCCGGGGACGGAACCCGTAATGAAAAACTGTTTTTT
TRBV7-2	TRBJ1-3	-	-	CASSLVFTSGNTIYF	TGTGCCAGCAGCTTAGTCTTTACCTCTGGAAACACCATATATTTT
TRBV7-9	TRBJ1-2	-	TRBD1	CASSLGTGSNGYTF	TGTGCCAGCAGCTTAGGGACAGGGTCAAATGGCTACACCTTC
TRBV7-3	TRBJ1-2	-	-	CASSFHIRYGYTF	TGTGCCAGCAGCTTTCATATACGCTATGGCTACACCTTC
TRBV18	TRBJ2-4	-	-	CASSPQGAKNIQYF	TGTGCCAGCTCACCACAAGGAGCCAAAAACATTCAGTACTTC
TRBV7-9	TRBJ1-2	-	TRBD1	CASSLGTGGYGYTF	TGTGCCAGCAGCTTAGGTACAGGGGGCTATGGCTACACCTTC
TRBV18	TRBJ1-4	-	-	CASSPPGAVEEKLFF	TGTGCCAGCTCACCACCGGGGGCGGTTGAGGAAAAACTGTTTTTT
TRBV5-8	TRBJ2-5	once	TRBD2	CASSSAMGTSGGQETQYF	TGTGCCAGCAGCTCCGCAATGGGGACTAGCGGGGGCCAAGAGACCCAGTACTTC
TRBV6-5	TRBJ1-2	once	-	CASSYADGYTF	TGTGCCAGCAGTTACGCCGATGGCTACACCTTC
TRBV27	TRBJ1-3	-	-	CASPMRAAGNTIYF	TGTGCCAGCCCCATGAGGGCAGCTGGAAACACCATATATTTT
TRBV5-8	TRBJ2-2	-	TRBD2	CASSLEGRGRLELFF	TGTGCCAGCAGCTTGGAGGGGCGCGGGAGGTTGGAGCTGTTTTTT
TRBV11-3	TRBJ1-1	-	-	CASSLDHGGRDTEAFF	TGTGCCAGCAGCTTAGATCACGGGGGGAGGGACACTGAAGCTTTCTTT
TRBV7-3	TRBJ1-6	-	-	CASGSTPNSPLHF	TGTGCCAGCGGGTCCACCCCGAATTCACCCCTCCACTTT
TRBV5-4	TRBJ2-1	-	TRBD2	CASSPRVSGHEQFF	TGTGCCAGCAGCCCCCGAGTTAGCGGGCATGAGCAGTTCTTC
TRBV6-6	TRBJ2-7	-	-	CASNSLGTNYEQYF	TGTGCCAGCAATTCGCTCGGTACAAACTACGAGCAGTACTTC